This TCR beta chain originates from a study of regulatory T cells in long-lasting Graves disease. The germline gives CDR1 MNHNS, CDR2 SASEGT. CDR3 size: 16 residues. Losses at the gene ends were 6 bases for V and 7 bases for J; bases not matched to a gene: 10. Described time point: newly diagnosed GD, antithyroid drugs for less than 3 months. Making the TCR library involved RNA that had been extracted from PBMCs. CDR3-region Arm-PCR and iRepertoire HTBI primers produced the TCR beta libraries. TCRdb re-called the multiplex PCR reads through MiXCR, storing one row per CDR3 protein. Of 500,000 to 700,000 distinct CDR3 sequences listed, 16% were seen once; the top ten hold under 20%. These data are also associated with another study on T cells in Graves' hyperthyroidism and ophthalmopathy. According to that study: Primed by the HTBI set, a first-round RT-PCR was run on the TCR CDR3. Blood samples included most of the expanded thyroid clonotypes exceeding 0.001.

This receptor was obtained from a woman aged 25 to 45 with Graves disease. V and J are TRBV6-1 and TRBJ2-2; 11 nucleotides align to TRBD2. The sequencing used peripheral blood mononuclear cells (PBMCs), collected at new diagnosis, from a patient treated with antithyroid drugs. The CDR3 loop reads CASSTTSGSIVGELFF. The CDR3 bases are TGTGCCAGCAGCACCACTAGCGGGAGTATTGTCGGGGAGCTGTTTTTT.